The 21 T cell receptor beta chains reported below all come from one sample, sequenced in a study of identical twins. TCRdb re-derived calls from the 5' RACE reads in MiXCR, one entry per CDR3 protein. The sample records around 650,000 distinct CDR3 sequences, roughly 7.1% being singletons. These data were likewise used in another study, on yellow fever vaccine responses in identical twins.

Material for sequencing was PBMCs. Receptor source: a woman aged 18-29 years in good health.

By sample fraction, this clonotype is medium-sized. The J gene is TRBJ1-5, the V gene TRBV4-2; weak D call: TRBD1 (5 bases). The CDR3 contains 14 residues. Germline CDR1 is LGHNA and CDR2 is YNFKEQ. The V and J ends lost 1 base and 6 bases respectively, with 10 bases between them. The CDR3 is CASSQARGPQPQHF. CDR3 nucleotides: TGTGCCAGCAGCCAAGCCCGGGGCCCTCAGCCCCAGCATTTT.

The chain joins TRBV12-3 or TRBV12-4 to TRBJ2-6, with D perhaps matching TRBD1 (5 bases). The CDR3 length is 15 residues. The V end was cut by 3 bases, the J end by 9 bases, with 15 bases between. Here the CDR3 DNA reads TGTGCCAGCAGTTTCAGACAGCCGTTCTACAACGTCCTGACTTTC. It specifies CASSFRQPFYNVLTF.

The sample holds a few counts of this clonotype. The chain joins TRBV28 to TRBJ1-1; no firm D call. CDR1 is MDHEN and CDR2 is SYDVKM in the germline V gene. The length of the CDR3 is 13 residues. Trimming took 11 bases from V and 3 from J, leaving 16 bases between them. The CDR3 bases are TGTGCCGCTCATTCCCCCGCGGACACTGAAGCTTTCTTT. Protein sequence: CAAHSPADTEAFF. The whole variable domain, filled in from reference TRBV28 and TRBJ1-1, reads DVKVTQSSRYLVKRTGEKVFLECVQDMDHENMFWYRQDPGLGLRLIYFSYDVKMKEKGDIPEGYSVSREKKERFSLILESASTNQTSMYLCAAHSPADTEAFFGQGTRLTVV.

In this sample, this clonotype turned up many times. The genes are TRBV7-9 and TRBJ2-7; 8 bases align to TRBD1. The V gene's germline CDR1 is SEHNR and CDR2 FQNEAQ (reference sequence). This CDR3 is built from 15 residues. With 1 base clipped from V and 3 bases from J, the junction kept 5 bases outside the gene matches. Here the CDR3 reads CASSLGQGANYEQYF. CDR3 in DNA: TGTGCCAGCAGCTTAGGGCAGGGGGCCAACTACGAGCAGTACTTC.

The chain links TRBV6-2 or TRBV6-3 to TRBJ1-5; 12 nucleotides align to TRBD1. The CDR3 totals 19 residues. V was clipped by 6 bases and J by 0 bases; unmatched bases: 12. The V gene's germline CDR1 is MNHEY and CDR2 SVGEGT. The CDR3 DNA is TGTGCCAGCAGCGTCGGGACAGGGGGCACAACGCGTAGCAATCAGCCCCAGCATTTT. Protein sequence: CASSVGTGGTTRSNQPQHF.

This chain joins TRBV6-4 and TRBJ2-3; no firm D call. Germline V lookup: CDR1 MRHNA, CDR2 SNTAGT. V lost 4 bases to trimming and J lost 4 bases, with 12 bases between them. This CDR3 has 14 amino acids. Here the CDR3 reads CASSASDSADTQYF. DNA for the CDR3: TGTGCCAGCAGTGCGTCAGACTCCGCAGATACGCAGTATTTT.

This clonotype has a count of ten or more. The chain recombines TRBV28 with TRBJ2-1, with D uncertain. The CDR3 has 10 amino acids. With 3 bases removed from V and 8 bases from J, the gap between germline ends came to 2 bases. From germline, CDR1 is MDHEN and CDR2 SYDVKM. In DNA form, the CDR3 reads TGTGCCAGCAGTTTTGATGAGCAGTTCTTC. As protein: CASSFDEQFF.

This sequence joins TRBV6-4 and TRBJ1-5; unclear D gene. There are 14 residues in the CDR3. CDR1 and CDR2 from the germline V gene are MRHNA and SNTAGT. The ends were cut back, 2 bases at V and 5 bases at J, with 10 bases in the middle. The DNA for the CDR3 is TGTGCCAGCAGTGACCCGACGGATCATCAGCCCCAGCATTTT. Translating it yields CASSDPTDHQPQHF.

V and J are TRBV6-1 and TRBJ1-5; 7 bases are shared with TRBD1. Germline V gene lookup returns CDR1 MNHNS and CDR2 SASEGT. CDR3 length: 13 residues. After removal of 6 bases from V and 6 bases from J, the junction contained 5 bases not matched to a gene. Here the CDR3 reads CASSLTGVQPQHF. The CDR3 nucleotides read TGTGCCAGCAGCCTAACAGGGGTTCAGCCCCAGCATTTT.

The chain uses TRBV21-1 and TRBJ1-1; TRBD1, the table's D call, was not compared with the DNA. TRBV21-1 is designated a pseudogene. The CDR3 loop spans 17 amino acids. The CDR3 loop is CASSKETGSVMNTEAFF. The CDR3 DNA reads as TGTGCCAGCAGCAAAGAAACAGGGAGCGTCATGAACACTGAAGCTTTCTTT.

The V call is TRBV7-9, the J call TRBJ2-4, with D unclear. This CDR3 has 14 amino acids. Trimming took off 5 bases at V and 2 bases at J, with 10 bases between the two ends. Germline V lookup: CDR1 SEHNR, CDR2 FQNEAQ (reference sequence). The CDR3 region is CASSRKGSKNIQYF. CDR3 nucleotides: TGTGCCAGCAGCCGTAAAGGGTCCAAAAACATTCAGTACTTC.

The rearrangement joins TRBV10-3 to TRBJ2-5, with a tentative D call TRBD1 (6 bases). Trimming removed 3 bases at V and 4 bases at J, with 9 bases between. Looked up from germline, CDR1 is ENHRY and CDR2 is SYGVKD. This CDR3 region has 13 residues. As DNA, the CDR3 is TGTGCCATCAGTGATTTAGGGGGAGAGACCCAGTACTTC. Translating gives CAISDLGGETQYF.

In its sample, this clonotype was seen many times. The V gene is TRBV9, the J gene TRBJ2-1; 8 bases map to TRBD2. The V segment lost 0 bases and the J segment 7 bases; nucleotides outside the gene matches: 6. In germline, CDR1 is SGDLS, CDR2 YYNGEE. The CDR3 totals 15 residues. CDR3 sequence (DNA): TGTGCCAGCAGCGTAGGGCAGCGGGAGTGGAATGAGCAGTTCTTC. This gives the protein CASSVGQREWNEQFF.

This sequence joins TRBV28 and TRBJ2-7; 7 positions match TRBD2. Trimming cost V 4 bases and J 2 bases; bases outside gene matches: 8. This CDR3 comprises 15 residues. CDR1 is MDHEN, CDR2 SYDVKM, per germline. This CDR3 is CASSSSSGAPYEQYF. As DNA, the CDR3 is TGTGCCAGCAGTTCCTCAAGCGGGGCCCCCTACGAGCAGTACTTC.

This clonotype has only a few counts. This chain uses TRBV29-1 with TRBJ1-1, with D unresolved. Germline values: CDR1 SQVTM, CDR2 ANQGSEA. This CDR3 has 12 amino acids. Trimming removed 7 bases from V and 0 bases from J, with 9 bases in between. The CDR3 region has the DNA TGCAGCGCCCGTACCATGAACACTGAAGCTTTCTTT. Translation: CSARTMNTEAFF. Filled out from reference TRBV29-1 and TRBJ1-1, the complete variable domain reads SAVISQKPSRDICQRGTSLTIQCQVDSQVTMMFWYRQQPGQSLTLIATANQGSEATYESGFVIDKFPISRPNLTFSTLTVSNMSPEDSSIYLCSARTMNTEAFFGQGTRLTVV.

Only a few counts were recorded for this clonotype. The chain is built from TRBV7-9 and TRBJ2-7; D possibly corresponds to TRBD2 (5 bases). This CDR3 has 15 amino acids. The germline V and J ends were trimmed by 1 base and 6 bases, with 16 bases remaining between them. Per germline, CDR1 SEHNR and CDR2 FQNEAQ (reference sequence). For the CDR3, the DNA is TGTGCCAGCAGCTTAGAGACTACCTCCCCCGGCGAGCAGTACGTC. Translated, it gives CASSLETTSPGEQYV.

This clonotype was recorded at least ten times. CDR3 nucleotide sequence: TGCAGTGCTGGCCCCCTCGACAGGGACCAAGAGACCCAGTACTTC. Its translation is CSAGPLDRDQETQYF. V is TRBV20-1 and J is TRBJ2-5, with 7 bases that match TRBD1. The junction had 9 bases not matched to a gene; V was cut back by 5 bases and J by 0 bases. There are 15 residues in the CDR3. Per germline, CDR1 DFQATT and CDR2 SNEGSKA (reference sequence).

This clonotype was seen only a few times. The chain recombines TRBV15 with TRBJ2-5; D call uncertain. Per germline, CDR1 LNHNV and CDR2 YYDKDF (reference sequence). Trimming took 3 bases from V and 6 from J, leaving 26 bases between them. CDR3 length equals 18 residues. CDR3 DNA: TGTGCCACCAGCAGGGGAACGCTAAGGACCGACCTGGGAAAGACCCAGTACTTC. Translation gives CATSRGTLRTDLGKTQYF.

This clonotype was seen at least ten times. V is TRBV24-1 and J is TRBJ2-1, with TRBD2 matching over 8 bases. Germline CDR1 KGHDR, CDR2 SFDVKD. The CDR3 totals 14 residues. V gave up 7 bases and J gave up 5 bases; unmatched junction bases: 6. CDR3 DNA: TGTGCCACCAGGTCGGGACTAGGGGACAATGAGCAGTTCTTC. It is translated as CATRSGLGDNEQFF.

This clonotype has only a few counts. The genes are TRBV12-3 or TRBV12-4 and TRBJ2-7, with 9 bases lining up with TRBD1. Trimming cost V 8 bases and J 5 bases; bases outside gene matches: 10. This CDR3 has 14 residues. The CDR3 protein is CASPSRDRDHEQYV. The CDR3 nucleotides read TGTGCCAGCCCAAGTCGGGACAGGGACCACGAGCAGTACGTC.

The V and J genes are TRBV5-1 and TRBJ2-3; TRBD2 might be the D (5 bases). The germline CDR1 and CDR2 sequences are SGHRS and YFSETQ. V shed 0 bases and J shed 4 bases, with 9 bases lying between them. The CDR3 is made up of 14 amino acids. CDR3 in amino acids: CASSLEGEADTQYF. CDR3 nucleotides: TGCGCCAGCAGCTTGGAGGGAGAAGCAGATACGCAGTATTTT.